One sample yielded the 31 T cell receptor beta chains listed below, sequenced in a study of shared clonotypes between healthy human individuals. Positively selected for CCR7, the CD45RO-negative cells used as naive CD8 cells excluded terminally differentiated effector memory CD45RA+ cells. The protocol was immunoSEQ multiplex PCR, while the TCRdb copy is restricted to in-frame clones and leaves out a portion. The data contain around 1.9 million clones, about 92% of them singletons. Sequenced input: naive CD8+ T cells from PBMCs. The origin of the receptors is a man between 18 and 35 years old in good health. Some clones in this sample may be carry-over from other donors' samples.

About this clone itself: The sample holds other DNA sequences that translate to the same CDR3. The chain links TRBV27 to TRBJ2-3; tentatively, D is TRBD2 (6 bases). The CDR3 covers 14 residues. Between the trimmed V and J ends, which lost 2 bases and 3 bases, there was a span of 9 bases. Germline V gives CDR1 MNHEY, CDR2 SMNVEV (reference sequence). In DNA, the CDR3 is TGTGCCAGCAGTTTACTTAGCGGTACAGATACGCAGTATTTT. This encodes CASSLLSGTDTQYF.

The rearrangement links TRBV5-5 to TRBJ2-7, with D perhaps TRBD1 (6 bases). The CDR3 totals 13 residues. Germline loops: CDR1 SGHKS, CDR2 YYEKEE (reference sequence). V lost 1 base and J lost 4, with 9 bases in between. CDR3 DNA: TGTGCCAGCAGCTTGAGGGACACATACGAGCAGTACTTC. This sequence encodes CASSLRDTYEQYF. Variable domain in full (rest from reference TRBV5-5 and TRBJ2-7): DAGVTQSPTHLIKTRGQQVTLRCSPISGHKSVSWYQQVLGQGPQFIFQYYEKEERGRGNFPDRFSARQFPNYSSELNVNALLLGDSALYLCASSLRDTYEQYFGPGTRLTVT.

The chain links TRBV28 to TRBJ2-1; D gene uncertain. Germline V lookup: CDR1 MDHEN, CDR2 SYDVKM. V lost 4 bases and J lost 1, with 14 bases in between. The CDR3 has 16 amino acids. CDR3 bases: TGTGCCAGCAGTTCCCCGGCGACTCCGTCCTACAATGAGCAGTTCTTC. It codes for CASSSPATPSYNEQFF.

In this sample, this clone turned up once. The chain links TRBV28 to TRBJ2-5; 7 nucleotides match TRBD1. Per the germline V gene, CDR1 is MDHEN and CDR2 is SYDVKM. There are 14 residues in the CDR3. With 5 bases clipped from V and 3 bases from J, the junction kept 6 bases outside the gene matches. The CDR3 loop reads CASSTTGTEETQYF. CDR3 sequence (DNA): TGTGCCAGCAGTACGACCGGGACAGAAGAGACCCAGTACTTC. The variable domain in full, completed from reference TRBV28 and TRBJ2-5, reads DVKVTQSSRYLVKRTGEKVFLECVQDMDHENMFWYRQDPGLGLRLIYFSYDVKMKEKGDIPEGYSVSREKKERFSLILESASTNQTSMYLCASSTTGTEETQYFGPGTRLLVL.

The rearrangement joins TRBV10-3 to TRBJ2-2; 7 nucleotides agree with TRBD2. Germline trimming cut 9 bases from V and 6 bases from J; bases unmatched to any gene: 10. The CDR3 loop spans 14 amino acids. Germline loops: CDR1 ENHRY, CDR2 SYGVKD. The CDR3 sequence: CAISGGIGAGELFF. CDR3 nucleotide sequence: TGTGCCATATCCGGGGGGATAGGAGCCGGGGAGCTGTTTTTT.

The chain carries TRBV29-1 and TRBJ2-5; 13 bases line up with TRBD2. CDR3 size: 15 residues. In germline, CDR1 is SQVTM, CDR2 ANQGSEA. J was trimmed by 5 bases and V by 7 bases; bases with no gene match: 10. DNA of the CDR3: TGCAGCGCTAGAGGACTAGCGGGAGTACGGGAGACCCAGTACTTC. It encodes CSARGLAGVRETQYF.

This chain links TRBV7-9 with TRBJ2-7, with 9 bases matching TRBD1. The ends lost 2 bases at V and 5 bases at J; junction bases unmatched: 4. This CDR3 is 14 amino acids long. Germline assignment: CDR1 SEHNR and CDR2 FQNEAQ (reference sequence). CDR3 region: CASSLYRTGDEQYF. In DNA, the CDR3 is TGTGCCAGCAGCTTATATCGGACAGGGGACGAGCAGTACTTC.

The CDR3 coding sequence is TGTGCCAGCACCCTCCTGCCAGGGGGCAGCACCGGGGAGCTGTTTTTT. It translates to CASTLLPGGSTGELFF. The rearrangement links TRBV11-2 to TRBJ2-2; 8 bases match TRBD1. CDR3 length: 16 amino acids. The germline gives CDR1 SGHAT, CDR2 FQNNGV. The trim removed 7 bases at V and 4 bases at J, leaving 11 bases unmatched.

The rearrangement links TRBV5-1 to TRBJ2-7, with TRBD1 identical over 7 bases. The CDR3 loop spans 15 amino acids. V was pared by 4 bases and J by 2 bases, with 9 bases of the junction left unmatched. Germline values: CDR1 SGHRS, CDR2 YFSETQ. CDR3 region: CASSAVGTEPYEQYF. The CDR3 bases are TGCGCCAGCAGCGCGGTAGGGACAGAACCCTACGAGCAGTACTTC.

Here the CDR3 reads CASSLQPDGWGTDTQYF. As DNA, the CDR3 is TGTGCCAGCAGCCTGCAGCCGGACGGCTGGGGCACAGATACGCAGTATTTT. This chain links TRBV7-2 with TRBJ2-3; unclear D gene. This CDR3 is 17 amino acids long. V was cut by 5 bases and J by 1 base, with 19 bases left in between. Per germline, CDR1 SGHTA and CDR2 FQGNSA. The full variable domain, rest sourced from reference TRBV7-2 and TRBJ2-3, is GAGVSQSPSNKVTEKGKDVELRCDPISGHTALYWYRQSLGQGLEFLIYFQGNSAPDKSGLPSDRFSAERTGGSVSTLTIQRTQQEDSAVYLCASSLQPDGWGTDTQYFGPGTRLTVL.

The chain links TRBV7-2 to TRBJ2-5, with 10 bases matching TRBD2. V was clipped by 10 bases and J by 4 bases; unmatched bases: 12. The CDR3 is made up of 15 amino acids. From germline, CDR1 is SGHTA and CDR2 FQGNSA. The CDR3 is CATTLAGVFGETQYF. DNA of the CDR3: TGTGCCACCACTCTAGCGGGAGTTTTCGGAGAGACCCAGTACTTC.

CDR3 nucleotide sequence: TGTGCCACCAGCCGGGACAGGGGTTGGAGTACTTCACCCCTCCACTTT. It encodes CATSRDRGWSTSPLHF. V and J are TRBV15 and TRBJ1-6, with 10 bases identical to TRBD1. The trim removed 5 bases at V and 9 bases at J, leaving 10 bases unmatched. CDR3 size: 16 residues. CDR1 and CDR2 from the germline V gene are LNHNV and YYDKDF (reference sequence).

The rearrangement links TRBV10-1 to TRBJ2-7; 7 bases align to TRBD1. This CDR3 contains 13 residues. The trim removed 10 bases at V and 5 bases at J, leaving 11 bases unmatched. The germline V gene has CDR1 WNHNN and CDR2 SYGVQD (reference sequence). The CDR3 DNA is TGCGCCACCCAGGACAGGAAGACCCACGAGCAGTACTTC. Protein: CATQDRKTHEQYF.

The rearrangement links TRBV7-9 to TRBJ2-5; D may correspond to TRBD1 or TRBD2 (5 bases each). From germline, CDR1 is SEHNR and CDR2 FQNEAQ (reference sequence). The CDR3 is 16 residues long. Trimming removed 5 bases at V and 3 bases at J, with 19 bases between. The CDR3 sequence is CASSPGTKFEEETQYF. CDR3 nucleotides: TGTGCCAGCAGCCCGGGGACCAAATTTGAAGAAGAGACCCAGTACTTC.

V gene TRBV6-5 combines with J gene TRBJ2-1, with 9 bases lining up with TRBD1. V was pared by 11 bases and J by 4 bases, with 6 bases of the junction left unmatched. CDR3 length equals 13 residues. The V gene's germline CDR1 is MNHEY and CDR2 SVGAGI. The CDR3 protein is CASWDRVYNEQFF. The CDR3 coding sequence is TGTGCCTCCTGGGACAGGGTATACAATGAGCAGTTCTTC.

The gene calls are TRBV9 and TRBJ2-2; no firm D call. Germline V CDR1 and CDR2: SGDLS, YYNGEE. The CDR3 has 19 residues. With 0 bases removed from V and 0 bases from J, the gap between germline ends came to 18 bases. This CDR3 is CASSVAPHGWESNTGELFF. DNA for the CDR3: TGTGCCAGCAGCGTAGCTCCTCATGGGTGGGAATCGAACACCGGGGAGCTGTTTTTT. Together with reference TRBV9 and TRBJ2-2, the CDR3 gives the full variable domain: DSGVTQTPKHLITATGQRVTLRCSPRSGDLSVYWYQQSLDQGLQFLIQYYNGEERAKGNILERFSAQQFPDLHSELNLSSLELGDSALYFCASSVAPHGWESNTGELFFGEGSRLTVL.

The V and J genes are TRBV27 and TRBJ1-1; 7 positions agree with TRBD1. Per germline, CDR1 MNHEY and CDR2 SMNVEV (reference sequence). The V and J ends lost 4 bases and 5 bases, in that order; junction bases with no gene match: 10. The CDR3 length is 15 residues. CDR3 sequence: CASSSPYRGETEAFF. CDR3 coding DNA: TGTGCCAGCAGTTCACCCTACAGGGGAGAGACTGAAGCTTTCTTT.

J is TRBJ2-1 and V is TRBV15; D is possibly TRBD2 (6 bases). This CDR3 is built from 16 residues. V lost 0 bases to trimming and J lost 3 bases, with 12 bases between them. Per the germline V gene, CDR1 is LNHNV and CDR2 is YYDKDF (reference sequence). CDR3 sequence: CATSRDRESFYNEQFF. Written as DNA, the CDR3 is TGTGCCACCAGCAGAGATCGGGAGTCCTTCTACAATGAGCAGTTCTTC.

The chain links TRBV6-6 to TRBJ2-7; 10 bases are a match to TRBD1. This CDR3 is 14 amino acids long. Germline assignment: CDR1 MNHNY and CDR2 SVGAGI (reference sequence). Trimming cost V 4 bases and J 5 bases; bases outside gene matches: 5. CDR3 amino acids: CASSSRDRGHEQYF. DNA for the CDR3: TGTGCCAGCAGTTCACGGGACAGGGGCCACGAGCAGTACTTC.

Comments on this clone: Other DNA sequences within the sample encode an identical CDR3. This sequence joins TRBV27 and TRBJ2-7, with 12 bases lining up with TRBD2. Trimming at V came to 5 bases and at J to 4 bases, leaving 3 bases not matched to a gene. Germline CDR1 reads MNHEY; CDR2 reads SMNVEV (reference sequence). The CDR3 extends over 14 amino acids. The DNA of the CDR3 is TGTGCCAGCAGTCCTAGCGGGAGGGGGTACGAGCAGTACTTC. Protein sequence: CASSPSGRGYEQYF.

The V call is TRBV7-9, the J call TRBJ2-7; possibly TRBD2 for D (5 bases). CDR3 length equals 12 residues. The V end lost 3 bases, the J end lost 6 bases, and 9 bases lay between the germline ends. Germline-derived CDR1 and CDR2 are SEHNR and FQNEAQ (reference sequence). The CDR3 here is CASSFEGLEQYF. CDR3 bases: TGTGCCAGCAGCTTTGAGGGCCTCGAGCAGTACTTC.

CDR3 bases: TGTGCCAGCACCTTTAATTCTGAGAGCTCCTACGAGCAGTACTTC. Translation gives CASTFNSESSYEQYF. The V and J genes are TRBV7-9 and TRBJ2-7; D unclear. Germline CDR1 and CDR2: SEHNR and FQNEAQ (reference sequence). Trimming stripped 7 bases from V and 0 bases from J, with 16 bases between. CDR3 length: 15 amino acids.

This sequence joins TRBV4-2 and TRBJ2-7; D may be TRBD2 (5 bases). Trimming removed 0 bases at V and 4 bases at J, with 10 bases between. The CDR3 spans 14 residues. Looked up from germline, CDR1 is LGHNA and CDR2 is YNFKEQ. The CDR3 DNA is TGTGCCAGCAGCCAAGACGGACCGGGGTACGAGCAGTACTTC. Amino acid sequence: CASSQDGPGYEQYF.

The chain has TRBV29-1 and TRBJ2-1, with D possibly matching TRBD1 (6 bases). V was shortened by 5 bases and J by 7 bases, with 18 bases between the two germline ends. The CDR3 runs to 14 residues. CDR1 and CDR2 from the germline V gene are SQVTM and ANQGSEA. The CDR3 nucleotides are TGCAGCGTTCCGATAAGGGGGAGAAGGAATGAGCAGTTCTTC. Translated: CSVPIRGRRNEQFF.

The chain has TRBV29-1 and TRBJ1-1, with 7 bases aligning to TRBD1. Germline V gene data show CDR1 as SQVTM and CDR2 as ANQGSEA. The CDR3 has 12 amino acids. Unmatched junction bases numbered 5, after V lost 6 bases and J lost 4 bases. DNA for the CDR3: TGCAGCGTAGTTACAGGGGCCACTGAAGCTTTCTTT. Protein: CSVVTGATEAFF.

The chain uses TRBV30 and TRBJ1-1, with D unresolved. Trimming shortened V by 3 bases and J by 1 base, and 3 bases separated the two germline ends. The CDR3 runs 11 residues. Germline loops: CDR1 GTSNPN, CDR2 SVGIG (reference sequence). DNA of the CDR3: TGTGCCTGGAGCTGGAACACTGAAGCTTTCTTT. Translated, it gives CAWSWNTEAFF. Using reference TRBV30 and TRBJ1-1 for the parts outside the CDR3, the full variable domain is SQTIHQWPATLVQPVGSPLSLECTVEGTSNPNLYWYRQAAGRGLQLLFYSVGIGQISSEVPQNLSASRPQDRQFILSSKKLLLSDSGFYLCAWSWNTEAFFGQGTRLTVV.

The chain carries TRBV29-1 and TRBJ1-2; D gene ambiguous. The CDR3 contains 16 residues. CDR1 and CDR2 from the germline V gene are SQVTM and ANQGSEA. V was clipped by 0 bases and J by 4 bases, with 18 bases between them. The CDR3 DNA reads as TGCAGCGTTGAAGATGTCGGGCTCGAATTCACCTATGGCTACACCTTC. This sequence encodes CSVEDVGLEFTYGYTF.

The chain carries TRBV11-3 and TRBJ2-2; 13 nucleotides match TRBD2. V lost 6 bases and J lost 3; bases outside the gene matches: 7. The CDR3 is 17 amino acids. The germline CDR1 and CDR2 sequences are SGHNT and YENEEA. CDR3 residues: CASSDGLAGVYTGELFF. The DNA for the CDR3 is TGTGCCAGCAGTGACGGACTAGCGGGAGTATACACCGGGGAGCTGTTTTTT.

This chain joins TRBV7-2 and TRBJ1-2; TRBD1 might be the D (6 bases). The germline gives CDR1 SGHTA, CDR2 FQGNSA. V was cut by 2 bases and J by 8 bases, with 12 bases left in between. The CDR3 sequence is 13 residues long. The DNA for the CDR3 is TGTGCCAGCAGCTTAATTTCAGGGGACGGCTACACCTTC. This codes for CASSLISGDGYTF.

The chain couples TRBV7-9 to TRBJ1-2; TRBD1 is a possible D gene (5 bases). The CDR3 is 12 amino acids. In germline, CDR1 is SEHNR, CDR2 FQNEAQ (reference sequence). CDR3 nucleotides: TGTGCTCGGAGGGGCAATAACTATGGCTACACCTTC. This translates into CARRGNNYGYTF.

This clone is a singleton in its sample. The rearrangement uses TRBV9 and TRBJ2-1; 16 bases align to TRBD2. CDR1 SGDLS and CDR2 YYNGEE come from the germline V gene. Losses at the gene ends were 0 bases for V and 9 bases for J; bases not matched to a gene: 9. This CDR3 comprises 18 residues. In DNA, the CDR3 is TGTGCCAGCAGCGTAGTCGCCGGGACTAGCGGGAGGGTGCGTGAGCAGTTCTTC. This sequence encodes CASSVVAGTSGRVREQFF.